This TCR beta chain is from a study of beta chain features in type 1 diabetes. Study overall: Cell yields, gender and age were comparable in patients and healthy donors.

CDR1 is MNHEY, CDR2 SMNVEV, per germline (reference sequence). Trimming removed 6 bases at V and 7 bases at J, with 18 bases between. The CDR3 covers 14 residues. Donors contributed one heparinised blood draw apiece, averaging roughly 100 mL. CD45RO/CCR7/CD25/CD127/CD95/CD27 sorting isolated CD4+ naive, central memory, regulatory and stem cell-like memory cells. Reverse transcribing all isolated RNA meant expressed TCRB transcripts were sequenced. Data came from immunoSEQ multiplex PCR; TCRdb stores just in-frame clones and leaves some out. The sample lists fewer than 550,000 clones; around 10% were seen once.

The sample comprised naive CD4+ T cells from blood. The J gene is TRBJ1-2, the V gene TRBV27; D possibly corresponds to TRBD1 (5 bases). The receptor was isolated from a woman younger than 30 in good health. CDR3 sequence: CASRGSGLRGGYTF. The CDR3 DNA follows: TGTGCCAGCAGGGGATCGGGGCTGCGAGGTGGCTACACCTTC.